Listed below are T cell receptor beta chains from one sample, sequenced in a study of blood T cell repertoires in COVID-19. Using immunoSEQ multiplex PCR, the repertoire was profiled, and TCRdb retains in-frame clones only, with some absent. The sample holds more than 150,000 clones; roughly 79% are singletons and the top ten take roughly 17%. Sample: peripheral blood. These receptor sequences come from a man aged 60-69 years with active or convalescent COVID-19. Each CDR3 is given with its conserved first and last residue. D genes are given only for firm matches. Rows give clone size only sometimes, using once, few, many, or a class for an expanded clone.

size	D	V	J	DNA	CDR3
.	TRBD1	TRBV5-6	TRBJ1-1	TGTGCCAGCAGCTTAGTAAATCTTGGGACAGGGATGGGAGCTTTCTTT	CASSLVNLGTGMGAFF
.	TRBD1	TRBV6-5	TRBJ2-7	TGTGCCAGCAGTAACAGGGGTGAAATTTACGAGCAGTACTTC	CASSNRGEIYEQYF
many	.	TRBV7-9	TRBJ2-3	TGTGCCAGCAGCTCCGGAGTAGGTACGCAGTATTTT	CASSSGVGTQYF
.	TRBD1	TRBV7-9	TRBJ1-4	TGTGCCACCGACATGGGGCAGGGGGTTGAAAAACTGTTTTTT	CATDMGQGVEKLFF
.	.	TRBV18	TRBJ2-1	TGTGCCAGCTCACCACCCCGGGAGTTGTTGGTTGAGCAGTTCTTC	CASSPPRELLVEQFF
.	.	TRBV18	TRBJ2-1	TGTGCCAGCTCACCACCTAGCGGAAACAATGAGCAGTTCTTC	CASSPPSGNNEQFF
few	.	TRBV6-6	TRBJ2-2	TGTGCCAGCACCGGGTCGAGGAACACCGGGGAGCTGTTTTTT	CASTGSRNTGELFF
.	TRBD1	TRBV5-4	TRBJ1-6	TGTGCCAGCAGCGACGGGACAGGGGGCGTACTTTCACCCCTCCACTTT	CASSDGTGGVLSPLHF
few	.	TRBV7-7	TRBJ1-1	TGTGCCAGCAGCCGGTCCATGAACACTGAAGCTTTCTTT	CASSRSMNTEAFF
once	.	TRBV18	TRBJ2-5	TGTGCCAGCTCACCAGGAGGGACGGCCGTGACCCAGTACTTC	CASSPGGTAVTQYF
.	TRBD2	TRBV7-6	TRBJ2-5	TGTGCCAGCGGCCCTTGGCCTAGCGGGAAGAAGGAGGAGGAGACCCAGTACTTC	CASGPWPSGKKEEETQYF
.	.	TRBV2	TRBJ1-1	TGTGCCAGCAGTACACCGAACACTGAAGCTTTCTTT	CASSTPNTEAFF
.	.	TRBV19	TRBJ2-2	TGTGCCAGTAGTATAGATCGGAGAAGAGCGGTCACCGGGGAGCTGTTTTTT	CASSIDRRRAVTGELFF
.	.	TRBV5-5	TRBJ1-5	TGTGCCAGCAGCCCATGGAGGTCTGATCAGCCCCAGCATTTT	CASSPWRSDQPQHF
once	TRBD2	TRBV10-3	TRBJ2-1	TGTGCCATCACGGGAGGCGGGAGGAGCTCCTACAATGAGCAGTTCTTC	CAITGGGRSSYNEQFF
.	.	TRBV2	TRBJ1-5	TGTGCCAGCAGGAAGGAGGGGCGAAGCAATCAGCCCCAGCATTTT	CASRKEGRSNQPQHF
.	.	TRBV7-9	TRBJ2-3	TGTGCCAGCAGCTTCCCGGACAGGGAGGGTCCAGATACGCAGTATTTT	CASSFPDREGPDTQYF
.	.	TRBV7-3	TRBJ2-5	TGTGCCAGCAGCCGACCCAGGGGGACCCAGTACTTC	CASSRPRGTQYF
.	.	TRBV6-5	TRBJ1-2	TGTGCCAGCAGTTCAACAGGAAGGGGCTTTAAGGACTACACCTTC	CASSSTGRGFKDYTF
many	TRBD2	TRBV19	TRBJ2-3	TGTGCCAGTACCTTGGGACTAGCGGTGGATACGCAGTATTTT	CASTLGLAVDTQYF
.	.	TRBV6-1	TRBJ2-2	TGTGCCAGCAGTGAAGGGCGAAAGACTAGTTGGGAAACCGGGGAGCTGTTTTTT	CASSEGRKTSWETGELFF
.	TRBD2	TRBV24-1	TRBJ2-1	TGTGCCACCAGTGATCCTGGGACTAGCGGGAGCTCCTACAATGAGCAGTTCTTC	CATSDPGTSGSSYNEQFF
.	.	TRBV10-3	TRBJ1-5	TGTGCCATCAGTGGGGGGGGGTCAAGTCAGCCCCAGCATTTT	CAISGGGSSQPQHF
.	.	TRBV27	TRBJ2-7	TGTGCCAGCAGTTTAATCGGTCAAGCTAGCAGAACCTACGAGCAGTACTTC	CASSLIGQASRTYEQYF
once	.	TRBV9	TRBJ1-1	TGTGCCAGCAGCGGACCGGACAGATCAACTGAAGCTTTCTTT	CASSGPDRSTEAFF
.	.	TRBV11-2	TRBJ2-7	TGTGCCAGCAGCTTTACAGGGCTCGAGCAGTACTTC	CASSFTGLEQYF
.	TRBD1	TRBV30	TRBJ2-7	TGTGCCTGGAGTCGGACAGGGGGCAACGAGCAGTACTTC	CAWSRTGGNEQYF
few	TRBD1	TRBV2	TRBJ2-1	TGTGCCAGCAGACTCCTCCGGGACAGGGGTCCCACTGAGCAGTTCTTC	CASRLLRDRGPTEQFF
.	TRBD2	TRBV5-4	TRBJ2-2	TGTGCCAGCAGACCCGGGACTAGCGGGAATGACGGGGAGCTGTTTTTT	CASRPGTSGNDGELFF
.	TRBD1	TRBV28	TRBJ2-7	TGTGCCAGCAGTCGACAGGGGGCAAGGGAGCAGTACTTC	CASSRQGAREQYF
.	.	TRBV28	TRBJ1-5	TGTGCCAGCAGTTTATTAATTGGGACTAGTGGGCAGCCCCAGCATTTT	CASSLLIGTSGQPQHF
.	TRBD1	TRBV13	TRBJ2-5	TGTGCCAGCACCTCGCCAATGACAGGGAAAGAGACCCAGTACTTC	CASTSPMTGKETQYF
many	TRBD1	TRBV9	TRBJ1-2	TGTGCCAGCAGCCCGAAGGACAGGGGCCCCTATGGCTACACCTTC	CASSPKDRGPYGYTF
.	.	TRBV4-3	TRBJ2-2	TGCGCCAGCAGCCGATCTGACACCCTCAACACCGGGGAGCTGTTTTTT	CASSRSDTLNTGELFF
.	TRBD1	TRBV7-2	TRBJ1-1	TGTGCCAGCAGCGCCACACAGACAGGGGGAGAGGCTTTCTTT	CASSATQTGGEAFF
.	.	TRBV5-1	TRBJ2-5	TGCGCCAGCAGCTTGGGGAACCAGCGGGAGACCCAGTACTTC	CASSLGNQRETQYF
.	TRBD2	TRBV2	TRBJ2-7	TGTGCCAGCAGGCGGGAGGGGTACGAGCAGTACTTC	CASRREGYEQYF
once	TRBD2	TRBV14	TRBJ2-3	TGTGCCACTAGCGGGAGGCATGGCACAGATACGCAGTATTTT	CATSGRHGTDTQYF
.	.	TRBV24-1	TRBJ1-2	TGTGCCACCAGTGCCCTCGCGGGGAGTGGCTACACCTTC	CATSALAGSGYTF
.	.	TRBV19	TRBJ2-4	TGTGCCAGTAGTACAGACTACCTAGCCAAAAACATTCAGTACTTC	CASSTDYLAKNIQYF
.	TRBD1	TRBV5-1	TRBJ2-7	TGCGCCAGTGATGGACCGGGACAGGGTATCGACGAGCAGTACTTC	CASDGPGQGIDEQYF